The rows below give T cell receptor beta chains drawn from one sample of a study of cytomegalovirus exposure and HLA in healthy donors. Assay: immunoSEQ multiplex PCR; the TCRdb copy retains only in-frame clones and omits some. The sample has nearly 200,000 clones; roughly 80% are singletons. The specimen sequenced was PBMCs. These receptor sequences come from a woman aged 30 to 39 in good health and CMV-seropositive. Both conserved end residues are part of each CDR3. Fields, in order: J gene, D gene, clone size, V gene, CDR3 DNA, CDR3 protein. A D gene is named only where the DNA matches it firmly. Size is stated for part of the rows, as once, few or many counts, or as a class when the clone is expanded.

>TRBJ1-4|-|few|TRBV5-4
TGTGCCAGCAGAATCGGCGGAGCTAATGAAAAACTGTTTTTT
CASRIGGANEKLFF
>TRBJ2-3|-|-|TRBV29-1
TGCAGCGACGCAGGGGGGTCTAGCACAGATACGCAGTATTTT
CSDAGGSSTDTQYF
>TRBJ2-2|TRBD2|-|TRBV10-3
TGTGCCATCAGTTCCTTAGCGGGGGGGTACACCGGGGAGCTGTTTTTT
CAISSLAGGYTGELFF
>TRBJ1-1|-|-|TRBV5-1
TGCGCCAGCAGCTTGGCCGGGAGTATGCGGTCCACTGAAGCTTTCTTT
CASSLAGSMRSTEAFF
>TRBJ2-7|-|-|TRBV29-1
TGCAGCGTTGAGGTACAGAGCTCCTACGAGCAGTACTTC
CSVEVQSSYEQYF
>TRBJ2-3|TRBD2|few|TRBV4-2
TGTGCCAGCAGCCAACCTAGCGGGGGGGAGGATACGCAGTATTTT
CASSQPSGGEDTQYF
>TRBJ1-1|-|-|TRBV5-1
TGCGCCAGCAGCTTGGTGGGGGCCGAGAACACTGAAGCTTTCTTT
CASSLVGAENTEAFF
>TRBJ1-5|-|-|TRBV19
TGTGCCAGTAGTATGACGGCGGAGAGCAATCAGCCCCAGCATTTT
CASSMTAESNQPQHF
>TRBJ1-3|TRBD1|-|TRBV7-2
TGTGCCAGCAGCCCAGGGGGCGCGGGAAACACCATATATTTT
CASSPGGAGNTIYF
>TRBJ2-5|TRBD1|-|TRBV28
TGTGCCAGCCGCCTGACAGGGGGCGTGCGGGAGACCCAGTACTTC
CASRLTGGVRETQYF
>TRBJ2-7|-|-|TRBV6-6
TGTGCCAGCAGTCCACCCCCGGGGTACGAGCAGTACTTC
CASSPPPGYEQYF
>TRBJ2-7|TRBD2|-|TRBV13
TGTGCCAGCAGCTCGGGACTAGCGTCTTACGAGCAGTACTTC
CASSSGLASYEQYF
>TRBJ2-3|TRBD2|-|TRBV27
TGTGCCAGCAGTTTAGCGGGAGGGCCAGATACGCAGTATTTT
CASSLAGGPDTQYF
>TRBJ1-6|TRBD1|-|TRBV5-1
TGCGCCAGCAGCTCGACAGGGACCCTCCACTTT
CASSSTGTLHF
>TRBJ2-7|TRBD1|few|TRBV6-5
TGTGCCAGCACCCGCACCCGGGACAGGGGTTACGAGCAGTACTTC
CASTRTRDRGYEQYF
>TRBJ1-2|-|-|TRBV5-1
TGCGCCAGCAGCTTGGGAGGAGTCGGCTACACCTTC
CASSLGGVGYTF
>TRBJ2-7|TRBD1|once|TRBV19
TGTGCCAGTAGTATCGCCGGGACAGGGATCTACGAGCAGTACTTC
CASSIAGTGIYEQYF
>TRBJ1-4|-|-|TRBV28
TGTGCCAGCAGTTATAAGGGAGGACGTGAAAAACTGTTTTTT
CASSYKGGREKLFF
>TRBJ1-2|TRBD1|once|TRBV7-2
TGTGCCAGCAGCTTAGGGACAGGGCGAAACTATGGCTACACCTTC
CASSLGTGRNYGYTF
>TRBJ2-2|TRBD2|few|TRBV5-1
TGCGCCAGCAGCTTTAGCGGGCAGAACACCGGGGAGCTGTTTTTT
CASSFSGQNTGELFF
>TRBJ2-7|-|-|TRBV18
TGTGCCAGCTCACCAGGGAGCGAGCAGTACTTC
CASSPGSEQYF
>TRBJ1-2|TRBD1|-|TRBV2
TGTGCCAGCAGAGTCGACAGGGGATCGGAAGGCTACACCTTC
CASRVDRGSEGYTF
>TRBJ1-2|TRBD1|-|TRBV4-3
TGCGCCAGCAGCCAAGACATGCAGGGGGCCTATGGCTACACCTTC
CASSQDMQGAYGYTF
>TRBJ2-7|-|-|TRBV10-3
TGTGCCATCAGTCCTCGCGGAAACTCCTACGAGCAGTACTTC
CAISPRGNSYEQYF
>TRBJ2-2|-|-|TRBV28
TGTGCCAGCAGCCTTCCCGGGTTGAACACCGGGGAGCTGTTTTTT
CASSLPGLNTGELFF
>TRBJ2-2|TRBD2|-|TRBV4-3
TGCGCCAGCAGCCGACTAGCGGGGGGGCTAGGGGAGCTGTTTTTT
CASSRLAGGLGELFF
>TRBJ2-3|-|-|TRBV7-2
TGTGCCAGCAGCCCCGCTAGGACAGATACGCAGTATTTT
CASSPARTDTQYF
>TRBJ2-4|-|-|TRBV6-6
TGTGCCAGCAGTTACAAGACAGATCAGTACTTC
CASSYKTDQYF
>TRBJ2-2|-|few|TRBV7-3
TGTGCCAGCGGCTGGACTAACACCGGGGAGCTGTTTTTT
CASGWTNTGELFF
>TRBJ1-3|-|-|TRBV6-5
TGTGCCAGCAGTATGGACAGCCCCTCTGGAAACACCATATATTTT
CASSMDSPSGNTIYF
>TRBJ1-4|-|-|TRBV7-2
TGTGCCAGCAGCTTGAGGGGGGGGGATGAAAAACTGTTTTTT
CASSLRGGDEKLFF
>TRBJ2-7|-|-|TRBV20-1
TGCAGTGCCTCGGAGTCCTACGAGCAGTACTTC
CSASESYEQYF
>TRBJ1-1|-|once|TRBV4-2
TGTGCCAGCAGCCAAGAAACCGGTTACCGAACTTTCTTT
CASSQETGYRTFF
>TRBJ2-5|TRBD2|few|TRBV7-2
TGTGCCAGCACCTCTCGCGGGAGGGTGGAGACCCAGTACTTC
CASTSRGRVETQYF
>TRBJ1-6|-|-|TRBV18
TGTGCCAGCTCACGAGGATTGGGTAATTCACCCCTCCACTTT
CASSRGLGNSPLHF
>TRBJ2-3|TRBD2|-|TRBV29-1
TGCAGCGCAGGACTAGCGGGGGGAATCACAGATACGCAGTATTTT
CSAGLAGGITDTQYF
>TRBJ2-7|TRBD2|-|TRBV18
TGTGCCAGCTCACCACAAGGACTAGCGGGGCGTTCCTACGAGCAGTACTTC
CASSPQGLAGRSYEQYF
>TRBJ2-3|-|few|TRBV5-4
TGTGCCAGCAGCTTGGACATCTCCGATACGCAGTATTTT
CASSLDISDTQYF
>TRBJ2-7|TRBD1|-|TRBV18
TGTGCCAGCTCACCAAGTGGAGGGACAGGGGGCGACGAGCAGTACTTC
CASSPSGGTGGDEQYF
>TRBJ2-3|TRBD2|-|TRBV27
TGCGCCTCAGGTAGCGGGCTTAGCACAGATACGCAGTATTTT
CASGSGLSTDTQYF
>TRBJ1-6|-|-|TRBV10-3
TGTGCCATCAGTGAGTCGACTTTGCATAATTCACCCCTCCACTTT
CAISESTLHNSPLHF
>TRBJ1-4|TRBD1|-|TRBV7-8
TGTGCCAGCAGCTTAGACAGGGGCTATGAAAAACTGTTTTTT
CASSLDRGYEKLFF
>TRBJ1-5|-|-|TRBV7-2
TGTGCCAGCAGCTTAGCCTTGACACATCAGCCCCAGCATTTT
CASSLALTHQPQHF
>TRBJ2-7|-|once|TRBV6-6
TGTGCCAGCAGGGTACGGGAAGGATGGTACGAGCAGTACTTC
CASRVREGWYEQYF
>TRBJ2-5|TRBD1|few|TRBV2
TGTGCCAGCAGCCTCTCCTGGACAGGCCGAAAGGAGACCCAGTACTTC
CASSLSWTGRKETQYF
>TRBJ2-7|-|once|TRBV5-1
TGCGCCAGCCAGGGACAATCCTACGAGCAGTACTTC
CASQGQSYEQYF
>TRBJ1-3|TRBD1|few|TRBV5-4
TGTGCCAGCAGCTTGGGGGGCAGGGGGCTATTCGGAAACACCATATATTTT
CASSLGGRGLFGNTIYF
>TRBJ2-7|-|-|TRBV2
TGTGCCAGCAGTGTTTCGGTCGGGCTCCGGGGCGAGCAGTACTTC
CASSVSVGLRGEQYF
>TRBJ1-4|-|-|TRBV5-1
TGCGCCAGCAGCTTACAGGGTCTTAATGAAAAACTGTTTTTT
CASSLQGLNEKLFF
>TRBJ2-1|TRBD2|few|TRBV9
TGTGCCAGCAGCGTAGGGGGGGGCTCCTACAATGAGCAGTTCTTC
CASSVGGGSYNEQFF
>TRBJ1-5|-|-|TRBV2
TGTGCCAGCGGTGACACGAGTAGCAATCAGCCCCAGCATTTT
CASGDTSSNQPQHF
>TRBJ1-2|-|-|TRBV7-9
TGTGCCAGCCGAATCGGAGACGGAATCGACTATGGCTACACCTTC
CASRIGDGIDYGYTF
>TRBJ2-4|-|-|TRBV5-6
TGTGCCAGCAGCTTGAACCTACTAGCCAAAAACATTCAGTACTTC
CASSLNLLAKNIQYF
>TRBJ1-2|TRBD1|-|TRBV5-1
TGCGCCAGCAGCTTGGGAGGGACAGGGGCGAACTATGGCTACACCTTC
CASSLGGTGANYGYTF
>TRBJ2-7|TRBD2|-|TRBV2
TGTGCCAGCAGTGAAGGGACTAGTGTACGGAAGTACTTC
CASSEGTSVRKYF
>TRBJ2-7|-|-|TRBV11-3
TGTGCCAGCAGCTTAGATCGCGGGACAGCTGCCTACGAGCAGTACTTC
CASSLDRGTAAYEQYF
>TRBJ2-6|TRBD2|-|TRBV5-1
TGCGCCAGCAGCGGTCGGACTAGCGGGACCTCCTCTGGGGCCAACGTCCTGACTTTC
CASSGRTSGTSSGANVLTF
>TRBJ2-2|-|-|TRBV7-9
TGTGCCAGCAGCCCCGTTCTACCGGGGGAGCTGTTTTTT
CASSPVLPGELFF
>TRBJ2-5|-|-|TRBV4-1
TGCGCCAGCAGCCTTCGTCCGGCGCCCGGGCAGGGCCCGGTAGGGGAGACCCAGTACTTC
CASSLRPAPGQGPVGETQYF